This T cell receptor (beta chain) was sequenced in a study of Ad26.COV2.S vaccination and SARS-CoV-2 variants. The CDR3 has 17 residues. The germline CDR1 and CDR2 sequences are LGHNA and YSLEER. V shed 0 bases and J shed 1 base, with 15 bases lying between them. Described treatment: around 19 received Ad26.COV2.S at low or high dose, single or two shots; 5 received placebo; per-sample allocation not given. Vaccine and placebo recipients were sampled on day 63 after the first injection. Only in-frame clones appear in the TCRdb table, and some are missing; sequencing was by immunoSEQ multiplex PCR. The table records a few hundred thousand clones, 80% to 95% of them present only once.

The TCR was taken from a person aged 18-65 years who received the Ad26.COV2.S COVID-19 vaccine or a placebo. The source was peripheral blood, collected in a trial of Ad26.COV2.S vaccine versus placebo. V and J are TRBV4-3 and TRBJ2-5; D is undetermined. The CDR3 DNA is TGCGCCAGCAGCCAAGATAGGCCAGGTGGGCCCCAAGAGACCCAGTACTTC. Its protein product is CASSQDRPGGPQETQYF.